What follows are 24 T cell receptor beta chains derived from one specimen sequenced in a study of PD-1 blockade in classical Hodgkin lymphoma. Generated by immunoSEQ multiplex PCR, the TCRdb table keeps only in-frame clones and is missing some. The sample yields tens of thousands of clones, about 92% seen once. Following autologous stem cell transplantation, relapse occurred in every patient, and exposure to brentuximab vedotin varied. This specimen consisted of peripheral blood mononuclear cells (PBMCs), obtained at baseline. These receptors all come from a human donor with classical Hodgkin lymphoma.

The chain couples TRBV15 to TRBJ2-7; tentative D call: TRBD1 (6 bases). The germline gives CDR1 LNHNV, CDR2 YYDKDF (reference sequence). This CDR3 spans 14 amino acids. The V end lost 4 bases, the J end lost 3 bases, and 13 bases lay between the germline ends. Here the CDR3 reads CATSTRQAIYEQYF. The CDR3 bases are TGTGCCACCAGCACCAGACAGGCGATCTACGAGCAGTACTTC.

This sequence joins TRBV5-1 and TRBJ2-5, with 9 bases lining up with TRBD1. After removal of 0 bases from V and 5 bases from J, the junction contained 5 bases not matched to a gene. Germline V gene lookup returns CDR1 SGHRS and CDR2 YFSETQ. This CDR3 comprises 15 residues. Written as DNA, the CDR3 is TGCGCCAGCAGCTTGGAGGGACAGGGATCCGAGACCCAGTACTTC. Its protein product is CASSLEGQGSETQYF.

The DNA for the CDR3 is TGTGCCAGCAGTTACGGGGAGACCCAGTACTTC. This translates into CASSYGETQYF. V gene TRBV27 combines with J gene TRBJ2-5, with D hard to call. This CDR3 is 11 amino acids long. Germline CDR1 MNHEY, CDR2 SMNVEV (reference sequence). The V end was cut by 4 bases, the J end by 5 bases, with 5 bases between.

This chain uses TRBV5-1 with TRBJ2-3; D is perhaps TRBD1 (6 bases). CDR1 SGHRS and CDR2 YFSETQ come from the germline V gene. The length of the CDR3 is 14 residues. V was clipped by 4 bases and J by 2 bases, with 11 bases between them. The CDR3 DNA reads TGCGCCAGCAGCCCAGGGGAGTACACAGATACGCAGTATTTT. Residues: CASSPGEYTDTQYF.

The chain is built from TRBV27 and TRBJ2-7; a possible D gene is TRBD2 (6 bases). The germline CDR1 and CDR2 sequences are MNHEY and SMNVEV (reference sequence). Trimming stripped 3 bases from V and 5 bases from J, with 8 bases between. There are 12 residues in the CDR3. The CDR3 DNA is TGTGCCAGCAGTTTCGGAGGGAACGAGCAGTACTTC. Translating gives CASSFGGNEQYF.

The chain couples TRBV6-5 to TRBJ2-7, with 7 bases aligning to TRBD1. CDR3 size: 14 residues. Germline-derived CDR1 and CDR2 are MNHEY and SVGAGI. V gave up 7 bases and J gave up 3 bases; unmatched junction bases: 9. In DNA form, the CDR3 reads TGTGCCAGCACCCTAACCGGGACAGACTACGAGCAGTACTTC. Translating gives CASTLTGTDYEQYF.

This chain links TRBV28 with TRBJ2-5; D perhaps matches TRBD2 (6 bases). The CDR3 is 12 amino acids. The germline CDR1 and CDR2 sequences are MDHEN and SYDVKM. In nucleotides, the CDR3 is TGTGCAACCTTTGGGAGGCGAGAGACCCAGTACTTC. As protein: CATFGRRETQYF.

V is TRBV19 and J is TRBJ2-2; 9 bases match TRBD1. With 8 bases clipped from V and 3 bases from J, the junction kept 7 bases outside the gene matches. Germline CDR1 and CDR2: LNHDA and SQIVND (reference sequence). This CDR3 spans 15 amino acids. CDR3 coding DNA: TGTGCCAGTTTATGGGGGACAGGGTACACCGGGGAGCTGTTTTTT. It encodes CASLWGTGYTGELFF.

The CDR3 reads CASDSGTGVSYEQYF. The CDR3, as DNA: TGTGCCAGCGACTCCGGGACAGGGGTCTCCTACGAGCAGTACTTC. V is TRBV28 and J is TRBJ2-7; 10 positions match TRBD1. Losses at the gene ends were 8 bases for V and 0 bases for J; bases not matched to a gene: 7. CDR1 and CDR2 (germline): MDHEN, SYDVKM. The CDR3 extends over 15 amino acids.

This clone was observed once. This chain connects TRBV27 to TRBJ2-2; D is uncertain. Germline V gene sequence: CDR1 MNHEY, CDR2 SMNVEV (reference sequence). V was pared by 5 bases and J by 5 bases, with 9 bases between. This CDR3 contains 13 residues. DNA for the CDR3: TGTGCCAGCAGTATGGTGAGGACCGGGGAGCTGTTTTTT. It codes for CASSMVRTGELFF.

The rearrangement joins TRBV21-1 to TRBJ2-7; TRBD1, the D gene given by the table, was not confirmed from the DNA. TRBV21-1 is noted as a pseudogene. This CDR3 is 17 amino acids long. In DNA, the CDR3 is TGTGCCAGCAGGAAAAATCAGGGCAAACAGGGGGCGTACGAGCAGTACTTC. The encoded protein is CASRKNQGKQGAYEQYF.

V usage is TRBV13 and J usage is TRBJ2-3; 14 bases match TRBD2. The CDR3 is 16 amino acids. V shed 5 bases and J 3 bases; nucleotides not matched to a gene: 4. Germline lookup yields CDR1 PRHDT and CDR2 FYEKMQ (reference sequence). The CDR3 DNA reads as TGTGCCAGCAGCAAGACTAGCGGGGGGGCTACAGATACGCAGTATTTT. Residues: CASSKTSGGATDTQYF. Based on the CDR3 plus reference TRBV13 and TRBJ2-3, the full variable domain is AAGVIQSPRHLIKEKRETATLKCYPIPRHDTVYWYQQGPGQDPQFLISFYEKMQSDKGSIPDRFSAQQFSDYHSELNMSSLELGDSALYFCASSKTSGGATDTQYFGPGTRLTVL.

The rearrangement uses TRBV16 and TRBJ1-1; D gene unclear. This CDR3 comprises 18 residues. Trimming left V 1 base short and J 4 bases short, with 22 bases between. Germline V gene data show CDR1 as KGHSY and CDR2 as FQNENV. CDR3 DNA sequence: TGTGCCAGCAGCCAATTTGGGAGTTACGGCATGAGTAGCACTGAAGCTTTCTTT. Residues: CASSQFGSYGMSSTEAFF. The full variable domain, completed using reference TRBV16 and TRBJ1-1, is GEEVAQTPKHLVRGEGQKAKLYCAPIKGHSYVFWYQQVLKNEFKFLISFQNENVFDETGMPKERFSAKCLPNSPCSLEIQATKLEDSAVYFCASSQFGSYGMSSTEAFFGQGTRLTVV.

The V and J genes are TRBV29-1 and TRBJ1-1; 8 positions match TRBD1. Germline V gives CDR1 SQVTM, CDR2 ANQGSEA. CDR3 length: 12 residues. Losses at the gene ends were 6 bases for V and 8 bases for J; bases not matched to a gene: 8. The CDR3 coding sequence is TGCAGCGTGCTGACAGGGGCACCCGAAGCTTTCTTT. Amino acids: CSVLTGAPEAFF. Supplemented by reference TRBV29-1 and TRBJ1-1, the full variable domain reads SAVISQKPSRDICQRGTSLTIQCQVDSQVTMMFWYRQQPGQSLTLIATANQGSEATYESGFVIDKFPISRPNLTFSTLTVSNMSPEDSSIYLCSVLTGAPEAFFGQGTRLTVV.

V is TRBV19 and J is TRBJ2-7; D is possibly TRBD2 (6 bases). Per germline, CDR1 LNHDA and CDR2 SQIVND (reference sequence). The CDR3 is 17 amino acids. Between the trimmed V and J ends, which lost 3 bases and 0 bases, there was a span of 18 bases. The CDR3 coding sequence is TGTGCCAGTAGTATCCCCCGTTTGGAGGGGAGCTCCTACGAGCAGTACTTC. Its translation: CASSIPRLEGSSYEQYF.

This chain links TRBV11-2 with TRBJ2-3; 10 bases align to TRBD2. CDR3 length: 17 amino acids. Germline-derived CDR1 and CDR2 are SGHAT and FQNNGV. J was trimmed by 6 bases and V by 1 base; bases with no gene match: 10. This CDR3 reads CASSLVARLAGGDTQYF. CDR3 nucleotide sequence: TGTGCCAGCAGCTTAGTTGCCCGACTAGCGGGTGGTGATACGCAGTATTTT.

The rearrangement joins TRBV5-6 to TRBJ1-2, with 10 bases identical to TRBD1. Losses at the gene ends were 0 bases for V and 5 bases for J; bases not matched to a gene: 16. The CDR3 is made up of 19 amino acids. Germline assignment: CDR1 SGHDT and CDR2 YYEEEE. The DNA of the CDR3 is TGTGCCAGCAGCTTGGGTCCCGGGACAGGGGATGTGGAGGCATATGGCTACACCTTC. Its translation is CASSLGPGTGDVEAYGYTF.

The V gene is TRBV5-1, the J gene TRBJ2-1; TRBD2 might be the D (6 bases). V was pared by 2 bases and J by 5 bases, with 17 bases between. Germline CDR1 and CDR2: SGHRS and YFSETQ. This CDR3 comprises 16 residues. The CDR3 nucleotides read TGCGCCAGCAGCTTCTTACTAGCTCCCGCCAACAATGAGCAGTTCTTC. It yields the protein CASSFLLAPANNEQFF.

The chain joins TRBV6-5 to TRBJ2-5; D is unclear. V dropped 2 bases and J dropped 1 base, with 11 bases sitting between them. CDR3 size: 15 residues. In germline, CDR1 is MNHEY, CDR2 SVGAGI. The chain's CDR3 is CASSYPPSLQETQYF. As DNA, the CDR3 is TGTGCCAGCAGTTACCCCCCCTCACTCCAAGAGACCCAGTACTTC.

The chain joins TRBV5-1 to TRBJ2-5; TRBD2 matches 8 bases. CDR3 size: 15 residues. V shed 1 base, J shed 2 bases, and the junction held 4 bases outside the gene matches. Germline CDR1 reads SGHRS; CDR2 reads YFSETQ. The CDR3 region is CASSLQLAVQETQYF. The CDR3 nucleotides are TGCGCCAGCAGCTTGCAACTAGCGGTACAAGAGACCCAGTACTTC. The full variable domain, in which reference TRBV5-1 and TRBJ2-5 provide the parts outside the CDR3, is KAGVTQTPRYLIKTRGQQVTLSCSPISGHRSVSWYQQTPGQGLQFLFEYFSETQRNKGNFPGRFSGRQFSNSRSEMNVSTLELGDSALYLCASSLQLAVQETQYFGPGTRLLVL.

The rearrangement uses TRBV9 and TRBJ1-1, with D unclear. The germline V gene has CDR1 SGDLS and CDR2 YYNGEE. V gave up 3 bases and J gave up 11 bases, with 20 bases separating them. The CDR3 covers 14 residues. DNA of the CDR3: TGTGCCAGCAGCGGAACCCACGGGCCCTCCTGGGCTTTCTTT. It translates to CASSGTHGPSWAFF.

The V and J genes are TRBV27 and TRBJ1-2; no reliable D call. The CDR3 has 13 residues. Germline-derived CDR1 and CDR2 are MNHEY and SMNVEV (reference sequence). Trimming took off 5 bases at V and 9 bases at J, with 16 bases between the two ends. The CDR3 loop is CASSPFPDGRYTF. The CDR3 DNA is TGTGCCAGCAGTCCCTTCCCAGACGGACGCTACACCTTC.

V usage is TRBV27 and J usage is TRBJ1-1, with 9 nucleotides matching TRBD1. Germline V lookup: CDR1 MNHEY, CDR2 SMNVEV (reference sequence). CDR3 length: 16 amino acids. V lost 6 bases, J lost 4 bases, and 12 bases stayed unmatched. CDR3: CASSRQGVEEITEAFF. The CDR3 DNA reads TGTGCCAGCAGCCGACAGGGGGTGGAAGAGATCACTGAAGCTTTCTTT.

The chain links TRBV4-1 to TRBJ1-2; D remains unclear. The CDR3 has 15 residues. The germline gives CDR1 MGHRA, CDR2 YSYEKL. V was cut by 0 bases and J by 4 bases, with 12 bases left in between. The CDR3 coding sequence is TGCGCCAGCAGCCAAGACATCTTACAGCCCTATGGCTACACCTTC. Translation gives CASSQDILQPYGYTF.